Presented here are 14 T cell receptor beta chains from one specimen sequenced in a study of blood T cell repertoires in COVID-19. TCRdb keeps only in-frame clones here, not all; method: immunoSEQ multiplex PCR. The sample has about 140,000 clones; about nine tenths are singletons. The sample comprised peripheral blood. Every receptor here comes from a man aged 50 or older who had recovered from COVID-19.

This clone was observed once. The chain's CDR3 is CASSARLSTDTQYF. The CDR3, as DNA: TGTGCCAGCAGTGCCAGGCTTAGCACAGATACGCAGTATTTT. The chain carries TRBV25-1 and TRBJ2-3; D gene ambiguous. This CDR3 spans 14 amino acids. The germline V and J ends were trimmed by 4 bases and 0 bases, with 8 bases remaining between them. CDR1 and CDR2 from the germline V gene are MGHDK and SYGVNS.

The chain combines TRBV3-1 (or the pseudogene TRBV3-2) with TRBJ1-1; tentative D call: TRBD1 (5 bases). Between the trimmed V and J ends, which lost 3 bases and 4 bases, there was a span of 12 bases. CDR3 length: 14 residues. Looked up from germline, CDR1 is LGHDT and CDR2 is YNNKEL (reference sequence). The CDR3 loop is CASSQAGRGTEAFF. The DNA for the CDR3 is TGTGCCAGCAGCCAGGCAGGGAGGGGCACTGAAGCTTTCTTT.

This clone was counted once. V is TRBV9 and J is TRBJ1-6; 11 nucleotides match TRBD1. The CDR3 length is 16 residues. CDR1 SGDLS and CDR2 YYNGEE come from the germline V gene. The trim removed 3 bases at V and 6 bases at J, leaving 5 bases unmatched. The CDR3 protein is CASSGGTGGVNSPLHF. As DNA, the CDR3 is TGTGCCAGCAGCGGCGGGACAGGGGGTGTTAATTCACCCCTCCACTTT.

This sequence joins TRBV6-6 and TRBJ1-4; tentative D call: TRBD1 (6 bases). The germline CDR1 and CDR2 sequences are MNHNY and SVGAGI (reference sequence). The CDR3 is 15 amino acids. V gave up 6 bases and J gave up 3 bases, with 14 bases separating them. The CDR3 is CASSLFGQSNEKLFF. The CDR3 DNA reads TGTGCCAGCAGCCTGTTTGGACAGTCTAATGAAAAACTGTTTTTT.

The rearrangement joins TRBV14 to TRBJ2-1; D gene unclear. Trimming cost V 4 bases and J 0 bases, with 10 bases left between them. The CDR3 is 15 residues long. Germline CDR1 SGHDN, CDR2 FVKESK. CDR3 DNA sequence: TGTGCCAGCAGCCGCTTACAGAGCTCCTACAATGAGCAGTTCTTC. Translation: CASSRLQSSYNEQFF.

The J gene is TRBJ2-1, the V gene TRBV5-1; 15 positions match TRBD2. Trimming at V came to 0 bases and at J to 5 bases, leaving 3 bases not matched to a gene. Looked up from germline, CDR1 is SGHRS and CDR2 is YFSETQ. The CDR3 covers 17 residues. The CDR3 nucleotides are TGCGCCAGCAGCTTGGCCGGGACTAGCGGGGGGAACAATGAGCAGTTCTTC. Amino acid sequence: CASSLAGTSGGNNEQFF.

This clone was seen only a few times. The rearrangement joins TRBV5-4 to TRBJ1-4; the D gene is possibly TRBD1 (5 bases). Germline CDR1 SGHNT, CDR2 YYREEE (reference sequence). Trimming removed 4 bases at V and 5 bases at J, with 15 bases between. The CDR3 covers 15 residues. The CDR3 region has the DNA TGTGCCAGCAGCGCGGAGGGGCCTAGAAATGAAAAACTGTTTTTT. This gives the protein CASSAEGPRNEKLFF.

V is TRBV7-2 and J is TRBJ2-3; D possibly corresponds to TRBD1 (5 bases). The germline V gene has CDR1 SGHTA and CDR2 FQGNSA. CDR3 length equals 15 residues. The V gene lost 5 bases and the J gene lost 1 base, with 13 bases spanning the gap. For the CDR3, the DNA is TGTGCCAGCAGCCCAAATAAGGGGCGCACAGATACGCAGTATTTT. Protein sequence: CASSPNKGRTDTQYF.

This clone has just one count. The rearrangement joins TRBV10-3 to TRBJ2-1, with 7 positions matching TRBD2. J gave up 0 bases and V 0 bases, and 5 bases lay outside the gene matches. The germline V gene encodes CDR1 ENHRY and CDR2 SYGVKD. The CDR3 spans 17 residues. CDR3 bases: TGTGCCATCAGTGAGTCCAGCGGGGACGCCTCCTACAATGAGCAGTTCTTC. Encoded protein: CAISESSGDASYNEQFF.

Here the CDR3 reads CATSRKDRGNTEAFF. The DNA of the CDR3 is TGTGCCACCAGCAGGAAGGACAGGGGGAACACTGAAGCTTTCTTT. The chain has TRBV15 and TRBJ1-1; TRBD1 aligns across 9 bases. Germline V CDR1 and CDR2: LNHNV, YYDKDF (reference sequence). V lost 3 bases, J lost 1 base, and 3 bases stayed unmatched. This CDR3 is 15 amino acids long.

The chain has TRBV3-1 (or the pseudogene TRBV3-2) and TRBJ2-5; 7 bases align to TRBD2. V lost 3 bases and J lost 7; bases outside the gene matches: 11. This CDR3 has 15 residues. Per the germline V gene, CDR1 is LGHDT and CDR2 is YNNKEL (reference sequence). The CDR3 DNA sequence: TGTGCCAGCAGCCATGATACTGGACTAGAAGGGACCCAGTACTTC. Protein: CASSHDTGLEGTQYF.

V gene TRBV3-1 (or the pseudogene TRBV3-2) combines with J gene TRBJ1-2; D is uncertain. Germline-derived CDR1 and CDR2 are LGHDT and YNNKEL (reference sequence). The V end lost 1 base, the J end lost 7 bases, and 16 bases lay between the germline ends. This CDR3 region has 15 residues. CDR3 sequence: CASSQVDGDWGGYTF. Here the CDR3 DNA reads TGTGCCAGCAGCCAAGTTGACGGGGATTGGGGTGGCTACACCTTC.

CDR3 in DNA: TGTGCCAGCAGTCCCCCCCCAGGGGAGTATAGCACAGATACGCAGTATTTT. Encoded protein: CASSPPPGEYSTDTQYF. J is TRBJ2-3 and V is TRBV27, with a weak D call TRBD1 (6 bases). The germline V gene has CDR1 MNHEY and CDR2 SMNVEV (reference sequence). The CDR3 runs 17 residues. V lost 5 bases to trimming and J lost 0 bases, with 18 bases between them.

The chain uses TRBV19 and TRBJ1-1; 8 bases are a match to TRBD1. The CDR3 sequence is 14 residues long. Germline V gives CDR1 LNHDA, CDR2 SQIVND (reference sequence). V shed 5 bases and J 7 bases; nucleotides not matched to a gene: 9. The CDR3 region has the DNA TGTGCCAGTAGTCCCTGGACAGGGACCAATGAAGCTTTCTTT. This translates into CASSPWTGTNEAFF.